This TCR beta chain appears in the sequencing data of a study of blood T cells in healthy people across ages. A second roughly 7 to 12 cycle PCR used barcoded and J-beta primers. Each CDR3 protein is one row after TCRdb ran MiXCR on the 5' RACE reads. The data contain 920,000 or so distinct CDR3 sequences, 45% of them seen just once; the ten biggest clones take up 18%. The junction had 5 bases not matched to a gene; V was cut back by 3 bases and J by 7 bases. The length of the CDR3 is 14 residues. Germline-derived CDR1 and CDR2 are DFQATT and SNEGSKA (reference sequence). Drawing of peripheral blood yielded 8.5 to 10 milliliters from each donor.

This sequence joins TRBV20-1 and TRBJ2-1, with 11 bases identical to TRBD2. The clonotype was recovered from a woman aged 60-75 years in good health. Sequencing was carried out using blood. CDR3 nucleotide sequence: TGCAGTGCTAGCCTTAGCGGGAGGGGGAATGAGCAGTTCTTC. It translates to CSASLSGRGNEQFF.